The rows below give T cell receptor beta chains drawn from one sample of a study of cytotoxic CD8 clonotypes in ibrutinib-treated CLL. The method was immunoSEQ multiplex PCR; TCRdb's version includes in-frame clones alone and lacks a portion of them. The repertoire holds approximately 210,000 clones, with about 72% as singletons. Sequencing was performed on PBMCs, taken after 24 months of ibrutinib treatment. All receptors derive from a human donor with chronic lymphocytic leukemia. CDR3s include the opening cysteine and the closing phenylalanine or tryptophan. The D gene is left open where the match is weak. Not all rows give a size; the values are once, few, many and, for expanded clones, a class.

CDR3aa: CASKVERSSYEQYF
CDR3nt: TGTGCCAGCAAAGTGGAAAGGAGCTCCTACGAGCAGTACTTC
j_gene: TRBJ2-7
d_gene: .
abundance: .
v_gene: TRBV27

CDR3aa: CAWSVGGDEQFF
CDR3nt: TGTGCCTGGAGTGTAGGAGGAGATGAGCAGTTCTTC
j_gene: TRBJ2-1
d_gene: .
abundance: .
v_gene: TRBV30

CDR3aa: CSAGTWGGTEAFF
CDR3nt: TGCAGCGCCGGGACGTGGGGTGGCACTGAAGCTTTCTTT
j_gene: TRBJ1-1
d_gene: .
abundance: few
v_gene: TRBV29-1

CDR3aa: CASRTWRGREQYF
CDR3nt: TGTGCCAGCAGGACCTGGCGGGGACGCGAGCAGTACTTC
j_gene: TRBJ2-7
d_gene: .
abundance: few
v_gene: TRBV27

CDR3aa: CASSHTGTPNTEAFF
CDR3nt: TGTGCCAGCAGCCATACCGGGACACCGAACACTGAAGCTTTCTTT
j_gene: TRBJ1-1
d_gene: .
abundance: .
v_gene: TRBV7-3

CDR3aa: CASQKAGSNEQFF
CDR3nt: TGTGCCAGCCAAAAGGCGGGGTCCAATGAGCAGTTCTTC
j_gene: TRBJ2-1
d_gene: .
abundance: few
v_gene: TRBV7-6

CDR3aa: CASSRDRGRRDTEAFF
CDR3nt: TGTGCCAGCAGCCGGGACAGGGGAAGGAGGGACACTGAAGCTTTCTTT
j_gene: TRBJ1-1
d_gene: TRBD1
abundance: .
v_gene: TRBV6-6

CDR3aa: CASGWAGMVQYF
CDR3nt: TGTGCCAGCGGTTGGGCAGGGATGGTGCAGTACTTC
j_gene: TRBJ2-7
d_gene: .
abundance: .
v_gene: TRBV2

CDR3aa: CASSLTFGVSYEQYF
CDR3nt: TGTGCCAGCAGTTTAACTTTCGGGGTCTCCTACGAGCAGTACTTC
j_gene: TRBJ2-7
d_gene: .
abundance: .
v_gene: TRBV28

CDR3aa: CASSVGFRENEQFF
CDR3nt: TGTGCCAGCAGCGTAGGGTTCAGGGAAAATGAGCAGTTCTTC
j_gene: TRBJ2-1
d_gene: .
abundance: .
v_gene: TRBV9